This TCR beta chain was captured by sequencing in a study of OX40 agonist ivuxolimab in advanced cancers. Study as a whole: The patients received agonistic anti-OX40 (CD134) antibody ivuxolimab.

The CDR3 length is 14 residues. Germline assignment: CDR1 ENHRY and CDR2 SYGVKD. The ends were cut back, 4 bases at V and 4 bases at J, with 11 bases in the middle. This clone was counted once. The method was immunoSEQ multiplex PCR; TCRdb's version includes in-frame clones alone and lacks a portion of them. Of under 100,000 clones in the sample, about 80% are singletons; the top ten hold around 0.51%. The material sequenced was CD4+ or CD8+ T cells sorted from blood, taken in a trial of the OX40 agonist ivuxolimab. This TCR was recovered from an adult with an advanced solid tumor such as melanoma, head and neck, liver or kidney cancer. The rearrangement links TRBV10-3 to TRBJ1-3, with D unresolved. The CDR3 region has the DNA TGTGCCATCAGTGGTTCCAACGGGGGAAACACCATATATTTT. It specifies CAISGSNGGNTIYF.